This TCR beta chain was documented in a study of shared clonotypes between healthy human individuals. Per the authors' pipeline: ImmunoSEQ output lacked quality scores and full-length reads, limiting matched filtering. Sequencing was performed with immunoSEQ multiplex PCR; in TCRdb, only in-frame clones are kept and a portion is missing. The V and J calls and clone size are taken from that table; D and trimming were inferred from the DNA. This sample carries roughly 2.1 million clones, approximately 94% of them seen once, and the ten largest clones take around 1.7%. This CDR3 contains 11 residues. V lost 5 bases and J 3 bases, leaving 5 bases between the germline ends. The germline V gene has CDR1 SGHNT and CDR2 YENEEA. As for this clone: This sequence may be a read error, since a much larger clone differs from it by one base.

Naive CD8 cells comprised CD45RO-negative, CCR7-positively selected cells, excluding terminally differentiated effector memory CD45RA+ cells. Sequenced sample: naive CD8+ T cells from PBMCs. The clonotype comes from a man between 18 and 35 years old in good health. Some clones in this sample may be carry-over from other donors' samples. The V call is TRBV11-3, the J call TRBJ2-7, with D tentatively TRBD1 or TRBD2 (5 bases each). CDR3 coding DNA: TGTGCCAGCAGCGGGGGCTACGAGCAGTACTTC. Its translation: CASSGGYEQYF.